This TCR beta chain was recovered during a study of T cell responses to AZD1222 COVID-19 vaccine. General study points: White British people made up most donors, females outnumbered males, and clonal diversity was possibly underestimated. At baseline, seropositivity was found in only a handful of AZD1222 recipients. Regions 160-218 and 743-854 dominated among vaccine-associated CD4 TCRs spanning spike.

Profiled with immunoSEQ multiplex PCR; TCRdb holds only in-frame clones, not every one. The data contain more than 85,000 clones, approximately 90% of them singletons. As concerns this clone: Its antigen is as yet unknown.

The J segment lost 5 bases and the V segment lost 7 bases, leaving 2 bases of the junction unmatched. The length of the CDR3 is 12 residues. Germline V gene data show CDR1 as SQVTM and CDR2 as ANQGSEA. This chain joins TRBV29-1 and TRBJ1-4; TRBD1 matches at 9 bases. The sequence was collected from an adult in good health. The specimen was peripheral blood, collected on day 0 of AZD1222 vaccination. CDR3 sequence reads: CSAGQGNEKLFF. The CDR3, as DNA: TGCAGCGCTGGACAGGGGAATGAAAAACTGTTTTTT.